This T cell receptor (beta chain) was documented in a study of T cell responses to AZD1222 COVID-19 vaccine. The wider study: Second-dose groups at about 4 or about 12 weeks were pooled. General observations from the study: Spike regions recognized by vaccine-associated CD4 TCRs spanned the protein, led by 160-218 and 743-854. Nearly half of spike-specific TCRs reportedly target unmutated variant regions.

Sequencing was performed with immunoSEQ multiplex PCR; in TCRdb, only in-frame clones are kept and a portion is missing. The sample holds 120,000 or so clones; roughly 87% are singletons and the top ten take about 1.2%. Germline V gene data show CDR1 as LGHNT and CDR2 as FRNRAP. The CDR3 spans 16 residues. Unmatched junction bases numbered 8, after V lost 2 bases and J lost 8 bases. Turning to this clone: Its target is not known.

The receptor was isolated from an adult in good health. The source material was peripheral blood, sampled on day 0 of AZD1222 vaccination. The V call is TRBV12-5, the J call TRBJ1-4; TRBD1 aligns across 10 bases. The CDR3 nucleotides are TGTGCTAGTGGTTTGTCCCACGACAGGGGGCACGAAAAACTGTTTTTT. Protein sequence: CASGLSHDRGHEKLFF.